One T cell receptor beta chain is described in this entry. Its antigen remains unidentified. cDNA came from roughly 0.47 to 1 ug RNA primed by random hexamers. TCRdb analysed the immunoSEQ multiplex PCR reads with MiXCR anew, one entry per CDR3 protein. This sample has under 150,000 distinct CDR3 sequences, with 90% to 97% found just once. This specimen comes from a study of CD8 T cells in Susac syndrome. Study-wide results and limits: The Susac syndrome CD4+ T cell repertoires displayed no clonal expansion.

This CDR3 has 15 residues. Deletions cut 4 bases from V and 7 bases from J, with 16 bases between. Per the germline V gene, CDR1 is MGHRA and CDR2 is YSYEKL. As judged by recently defined diagnostic criteria, patients with Susac syndrome had definite or probable disease. The rearrangement links TRBV4-1 to TRBJ1-4, with D perhaps TRBD1 (5 bases). Sequenced material: CD4+ T cells from PBMCs. The receptor's source is a human donor with Susac syndrome. CDR3 nucleotides: TGCGCCAGCAGCCTTAGATCGTGGGACCGTGAAAAACTGTTTTTT. Protein sequence: CASSLRSWDREKLFF.